This entry lists 20 T cell receptor beta chains sequenced from one sample in a study of T-cell reconstitution after alpha-beta-depleted transplantation in children. Molecular barcoding with unique molecular identifiers was used for the TCRbeta library. TCRdb re-analysed the PCR reads in MiXCR, keeping a single row per CDR3 protein. Seen here are around 140,000 distinct CDR3 sequences, about 9% observed once, and the top ten hold approximately 18%. This material consisted of PBMCs, mostly from graft donor cells, taken 180 days after TCRalphabeta/CD19-depleted stem cell transplant. The source of these receptors is a female patient aged 2 to 10 who had a stem cell transplant for congenital amegakaryocytic thrombocytopenia, so the T cells may come from the graft donor.

This clonotype was seen at least ten times. The rearrangement links TRBV7-6 to TRBJ2-7, with TRBD1 as a possible D gene (5 bases). The CDR3 has 13 residues. Trimming stripped 4 bases from V and 0 bases from J, with 7 bases between. Germline loops: CDR1 SGHVS, CDR2 FNYEAQ. The CDR3 loop is CASSYDSSYEQYF. The CDR3 DNA is TGTGCCAGCAGCTATGACAGCTCCTACGAGCAGTACTTC.

Within the sample, this clonotype is medium-sized. The rearrangement links TRBV6-5 to TRBJ1-6, with D possibly matching TRBD1 (5 bases). The CDR3 is made up of 15 amino acids. Trimming removed 6 bases from V and 8 bases from J, with 17 bases in between. Germline V gives CDR1 MNHEY, CDR2 SVGAGI. The DNA for the CDR3 is TGTGCCAGCAGCCTAACCCCGGGACTCGATTCACCCCTCCACTTT. Translated: CASSLTPGLDSPLHF.

The V call is TRBV12-3 or TRBV12-4, the J call TRBJ1-1, with D unresolved. The CDR3 covers 14 residues. The germline V and J ends were trimmed by 3 bases and 1 base, with 9 bases remaining between them. CDR3 protein: CASSLGFSNTEAFF. The CDR3, as DNA: TGTGCCAGCAGTTTGGGCTTCTCGAACACTGAAGCTTTCTTT.

V and J are TRBV12-3 or TRBV12-4 and TRBJ2-7, with D perhaps TRBD1 (6 bases). The CDR3 consists of 13 residues. Deletions cut 6 bases from V and 4 bases from J, with 13 bases between. CDR3 nucleotide sequence: TGTGCCAGCAGCAACAGGGTATTGTACGAGCAGTACTTC. This codes for CASSNRVLYEQYF.

This clonotype was observed a few times. The V and J genes are TRBV20-1 and TRBJ2-7; the D is unclear. V lost 5 bases to trimming and J lost 1 base, with 9 bases between them. CDR1 and CDR2 from the germline V gene are DFQATT and SNEGSKA (reference sequence). The CDR3 sequence is 12 residues long. The CDR3 here is CSAGKDSYEQYF. DNA for the CDR3: TGCAGTGCTGGGAAGGATTCCTACGAGCAGTACTTC.

About this clonotype itself: At one boundary the junction diverges from the germline segment, which might be a read error. V and J are TRBV12-3 or TRBV12-4 and TRBJ2-3; TRBD1 might be the D (5 bases). The CDR3 extends over 12 amino acids. The CDR3 DNA reads as TGTGCCAGCAGTCCCCCCCAGGGTCGGGCGGAATTT. Amino acids: CASSPPQGRAEF.

This clonotype has a count of ten or more. The gene calls are TRBV5-1 and TRBJ1-1; 8 nucleotides align to TRBD1. CDR1 and CDR2 from the germline V gene are SGHRS and YFSETQ. This CDR3 contains 13 residues. V was pared by 7 bases and J by 7 bases, with 9 bases of the junction left unmatched. Here the CDR3 DNA reads TGCGCCAGCGGCACCGGGACAGGAATTGAAGCTTTCTTT. Translating gives CASGTGTGIEAFF.

This clonotype was found a few times. V gene TRBV27 combines with J gene TRBJ1-3, with a weak D call TRBD1 (6 bases). Germline CDR1 MNHEY, CDR2 SMNVEV (reference sequence). This CDR3 region has 13 residues. V was shortened by 6 bases and J by 2 bases, with 8 bases between the two germline ends. As DNA, the CDR3 is TGTGCCAGCAGGAGGACAGCTGGAAACACCATATATTTT. This encodes CASRRTAGNTIYF.

This clonotype was seen only a few times. This chain connects TRBV12-3 or TRBV12-4 to TRBJ2-3; TRBD2 agrees at 14 bases. V shed 6 bases, J shed 8 bases, and the junction held 4 bases outside the gene matches. The CDR3 contains 14 residues. The CDR3 bases are TGTGCCAGCAGCCTGACTAGCGGGAGGGCTACGCAGTATTTT. Encoded protein: CASSLTSGRATQYF.

This clonotype was seen at least ten times. The chain has TRBV15 and TRBJ2-1; 10 nucleotides align to TRBD1. V gave up 1 base and J gave up 8 bases; unmatched junction bases: 11. This CDR3 comprises 17 residues. CDR1 and CDR2 from the germline V gene are LNHNV and YYDKDF (reference sequence). This chain's CDR3 is CATSRVTSGTGVHEQFF. In nucleotides, the CDR3 is TGTGCCACCAGCAGAGTTACCTCCGGGACAGGGGTTCATGAGCAGTTCTTC.

The table lists this clonotype with a few counts. This chain connects TRBV11-2 to TRBJ2-7; a possible D gene is TRBD1 (6 bases). The CDR3 spans 15 residues. V dropped 5 bases and J dropped 3 bases, with 17 bases sitting between them. Germline assignment: CDR1 SGHAT and CDR2 FQNNGV. CDR3 residues: CASSPNRQAVYEQYF. The CDR3 DNA reads as TGTGCCAGCAGCCCGAACCGACAGGCTGTCTACGAGCAGTACTTC.

This clonotype showed up many times. The chain has TRBV29-1 and TRBJ2-2; 8 bases match TRBD1. This CDR3 region has 14 residues. The germline gives CDR1 SQVTM, CDR2 ANQGSEA. V lost 4 bases and J lost 3; bases outside the gene matches: 4. The CDR3, as DNA: TGCAGCGTTGGGACAGGGCTGCACACCGGGGAGCTGTTTTTT. Residues: CSVGTGLHTGELFF.

The V gene is TRBV5-6, the J gene TRBJ1-3; D possibly corresponds to TRBD1 (6 bases). The V end lost 4 bases, the J end lost 2 bases, and 13 bases lay between the germline ends. Germline CDR1 and CDR2: SGHDT and YYEEEE. CDR3 size: 15 residues. CDR3 sequence reads: CASSVGQLPGNTIYF. The CDR3 bases are TGTGCCAGCAGCGTTGGACAGTTGCCTGGAAACACCATATATTTT. Full variable domain (missing parts from reference TRBV5-6 and TRBJ1-3): DAGVTQSPTHLIKTRGQQVTLRCSPKSGHDTVSWYQQALGQGPQFIFQYYEEEERQRGNFPDRFSGHQFPNYSSELNVNALLLGDSALYLCASSVGQLPGNTIYFGEGSWLTVV.

This clonotype has a handful of counts. The J gene is TRBJ1-1, the V gene TRBV7-9, with 7 bases that match TRBD1. Germline V lookup: CDR1 SEHNR, CDR2 FQNEAQ (reference sequence). The CDR3 is made up of 16 amino acids. Trimming cost V 4 bases and J 5 bases; bases outside gene matches: 13. The CDR3 sequence is CASSWPIAGGGTEAFF. CDR3 DNA sequence: TGTGCCAGCAGCTGGCCAATTGCAGGGGGAGGAACTGAAGCTTTCTTT.

This clonotype has at least ten counts. This chain uses TRBV30 with TRBJ2-3; 12 bases match TRBD2. There are 16 residues in the CDR3. J lost 3 bases, V lost 0 bases, and 4 bases had no gene match. In germline, CDR1 is GTSNPN, CDR2 SVGIG (reference sequence). CDR3 nucleotides: TGTGCCTGGAGTGTGACCGGGACTAGCGGGACAGATACGCAGTATTTT. Residues: CAWSVTGTSGTDTQYF.

This chain joins TRBV20-1 and TRBJ1-5, with D possibly being TRBD1 (5 bases). CDR1 is DFQATT, CDR2 SNEGSKA, per germline (reference sequence). The length of the CDR3 is 14 residues. Trimming stripped 2 bases from V and 3 bases from J, with 11 bases between. The CDR3 reads CSARTQGFNQPQHF. Here the CDR3 DNA reads TGCAGTGCTAGAACTCAGGGTTTCAATCAGCCCCAGCATTTT.

This clonotype was counted many times. The chain joins TRBV5-1 to TRBJ2-3; perhaps TRBD2 as D (5 bases). V was pared by 2 bases and J by 6 bases, with 10 bases between. This CDR3 is built from 13 residues. Germline V gene lookup returns CDR1 SGHRS and CDR2 YFSETQ. The CDR3 DNA follows: TGCGCCAGCAGCTTTCTCCCGGGGGATACGCAGTATTTT. It specifies CASSFLPGDTQYF.

This clonotype came up many times. The CDR3 loop reads CASSESNFGYSNQPQHF. Written as DNA, the CDR3 is TGCGCCAGCAGTGAGTCGAATTTCGGTTATAGCAATCAGCCCCAGCATTTT. V usage is TRBV10-2 and J usage is TRBJ1-5; D unresolved. Germline-derived CDR1 and CDR2 are WSHSY and SAAADI. V lost 0 bases to trimming and J lost 0 bases, with 12 bases between them. The CDR3 loop spans 17 amino acids.

The chain couples TRBV4-1 to TRBJ1-2; 10 bases are a match to TRBD1. The V gene's germline CDR1 is MGHRA and CDR2 YSYEKL. The CDR3 is made up of 15 amino acids. J gave up 4 bases and V 3 bases, and 5 bases lay outside the gene matches. CDR3 in DNA: TGCGCCAGCAGCCACACGACAGGGGGCGTCTATGGCTACACCTTC. Translating gives CASSHTTGGVYGYTF.

There are many counts of this clonotype. The chain recombines TRBV10-3 with TRBJ2-6, with D unclear. V was cut by 11 bases and J by 1 base, with 9 bases left in between. CDR1 ENHRY and CDR2 SYGVKD come from the germline V gene. The CDR3 runs to 13 residues. The CDR3: CAFRPSGANVLTF. DNA for the CDR3: TGTGCCTTCCGTCCTTCTGGGGCCAACGTCCTGACTTTC.